These 6 T cell receptor beta chains originate from one sample sequenced in a study of shared clonotypes between healthy human individuals. Here immunoSEQ multiplex PCR was the method, and the copy in TCRdb shows in-frame clones only, minus some. This sample has about 670,000 clones, with about two thirds found just once. Specimen: memory CD4+ T cells sorted from blood. The sample's subset: CD45RA-negative fraction. Receptor source: a woman aged 30 to 39 in good health.

V gene TRBV10-2 combines with J gene TRBJ1-5, with D possibly being TRBD1 (6 bases). Trimming took 4 bases from V and 3 from J, leaving 7 bases between them. In germline, CDR1 is WSHSY, CDR2 SAAADI. The CDR3 length is 13 residues. CDR3 residues: CASSGTDNQPQHF. The CDR3 DNA reads TGCGCCAGCAGTGGGACAGACAATCAGCCCCAGCATTTT.

The rearrangement links TRBV11-2 to TRBJ1-1; the D gene is possibly TRBD1 (6 bases). This CDR3 contains 19 residues. Germline-derived CDR1 and CDR2 are SGHAT and FQNNGV. V lost 5 bases and J 5 bases, leaving 30 bases between the germline ends. The DNA of the CDR3 is TGTGCCAGCAGCGGGACAAGGGGATACGGTCTAGCCAAACGTACTGAAGCTTTCTTT. Amino acid sequence: CASSGTRGYGLAKRTEAFF.

The rearrangement uses TRBV27 and TRBJ2-7; the D gene is possibly TRBD2 (7 bases). The CDR3 has 14 amino acids. V dropped 5 bases and J dropped 4 bases, with 15 bases sitting between them. Germline-derived CDR1 and CDR2 are MNHEY and SMNVEV (reference sequence). This CDR3 is CASSPTRGGYEQYF. As DNA, the CDR3 is TGTGCCAGCAGTCCAACGAGGGGGGGTTACGAGCAGTACTTC.

J is TRBJ1-1 and V is TRBV28; D might be TRBD1 (5 bases). Trimming left V 7 bases short and J 7 bases short, with 28 bases between. The CDR3 has 17 amino acids. Germline CDR1 is MDHEN and CDR2 is SYDVKM. The CDR3 loop reads CASTSVWQGGTRDEAFF. CDR3 DNA sequence: TGTGCCAGCACCTCCGTTTGGCAGGGAGGAACACGAGATGAAGCTTTCTTT. The complete variable domain, with remaining parts taken from reference TRBV28 and TRBJ1-1, reads DVKVTQSSRYLVKRTGEKVFLECVQDMDHENMFWYRQDPGLGLRLIYFSYDVKMKEKGDIPEGYSVSREKKERFSLILESASTNQTSMYLCASTSVWQGGTRDEAFFGQGTRLTVV.

This clone occurred a few times. The chain carries TRBV4-1 and TRBJ2-1, with 8 positions matching TRBD1. The CDR3 runs 15 residues. Per germline, CDR1 MGHRA and CDR2 YSYEKL. V lost 6 bases to trimming and J lost 4 bases; unmatched junction nucleotides: 8. The CDR3 sequence is CASRLGTGPYNEQFF. DNA of the CDR3: TGCGCCAGCAGGTTGGGGACAGGACCGTACAATGAGCAGTTCTTC.

The chain employs TRBV6-5 and TRBJ1-5; D is unclear. Deletions cut 5 bases from V and 1 base from J, with 12 bases between. Germline V gives CDR1 MNHEY, CDR2 SVGAGI. CDR3 size: 15 residues. The CDR3 coding sequence is TGTGCCAGCAGTCTATCTAGGATGAGCAATCAGCCCCAGCATTTT. As protein: CASSLSRMSNQPQHF.